A selection of T cell receptor beta chains follows, all from one sample in a study of human T cells and chemical hapten exposure. Using its own MiXCR run on the 5' RACE reads, TCRdb lists one record per CDR3 protein. The sample has 95,000 to 120,000 distinct CDR3 sequences, approximately 19% seen once; the top ten hold around 2.7%. These receptors were taken from a human donor in good health. CDR3s include the opening cysteine and the closing phenylalanine or tryptophan. D genes are given only for firm matches. A row's size may be missing; if present it is once, few, many or a size class.

D: TRBD2; length: 15; V: TRBV14; size: NA; J: TRBJ2-1; CDR3: CASSLLAGVSHEQFF; DNA: TGTGCCAGCAGCCTACTAGCGGGAGTGAGTCATGAGCAGTTCTTC
D: TRBD1; length: 12; V: TRBV2; size: NA; J: TRBJ2-7; CDR3: CATEGAVGEQYF; DNA: TGTGCCACCGAGGGGGCGGTGGGCGAGCAGTACTTC
D: NA; length: 13; V: TRBV6-1; size: NA; J: TRBJ1-5; CDR3: CASRRQSSQPQHF; DNA: TGTGCCAGCAGGAGACAGTCTTCTCAGCCCCAGCATTTT
D: NA; length: 14; V: TRBV20-1; size: many; J: TRBJ1-6; CDR3: CSAKNQGAGSPLHF; DNA: TGCAGTGCTAAAAATCAGGGAGCCGGTTCACCCCTCCACTTT
D: NA; length: 14; V: TRBV6-5; size: NA; J: TRBJ1-5; CDR3: CASSRGGGAQPQHF; DNA: TGTGCCAGCAGCCGCGGGGGAGGCGCTCAGCCCCAGCATTTT
D: NA; length: 14; V: TRBV7-9; size: few; J: TRBJ1-1; CDR3: CASSLSMGGTEAFF; DNA: TGTGCCAGCAGCTTATCTATGGGGGGAACTGAAGCTTTCTTT
D: TRBD2; length: 14; V: TRBV6-1; size: NA; J: TRBJ2-7; CDR3: CASRIAGGSYEQYF; DNA: TGTGCCAGCAGGATAGCGGGAGGCTCCTACGAGCAGTACTTC
D: TRBD1; length: 14; V: TRBV2; size: NA; J: TRBJ2-1; CDR3: CASCRGLGNNEQFF; DNA: TGTGCCAGCTGCAGGGGGCTCGGGAACAATGAGCAGTTCTTC
D: TRBD1; length: 13; V: TRBV7-3; size: many; J: TRBJ1-1; CDR3: CASSDRANTEAFF; DNA: TGTGCCAGCAGCGACAGGGCCAACACTGAAGCTTTCTTT
D: NA; length: 15; V: TRBV5-1; size: few; J: TRBJ1-1; CDR3: CASSPGHTPNTEAFF; DNA: TGCGCCAGCAGCCCGGGACATACTCCGAACACTGAAGCTTTCTTT
D: NA; length: 12; V: TRBV7-9; size: NA; J: TRBJ2-5; CDR3: CASSLTRETQYF; DNA: TGTGCCAGCAGCTTAACGAGGGAGACCCAGTACTTC
D: TRBD1; length: 16; V: TRBV28; size: few; J: TRBJ1-1; CDR3: CASSVTQGQVGTEAFF; DNA: TGTGCCAGCAGTGTCACACAGGGGCAGGTGGGGACTGAAGCTTTCTTT